Each of the 8 T cell receptor beta chains below was sequenced from the same sample in a study of metastatic and nonmetastatic thyroid tumors. TCRdb re-processed the PCR reads through MiXCR. The profile shows tens of thousands of clones, 33% of them singletons. Thyroid surgery had not been preceded by any treatment in any patient. Specimen: tumor tissue. The receptor set was obtained from a female donor with papillary thyroid cancer or a benign thyroid nodule (not recorded which). Some clones in this sample may be carry-over from other donors' samples.

This clone appeared a single time. The chain employs TRBV7-3 and TRBJ1-3; perhaps TRBD1 as D (5 bases). The CDR3 has 14 residues. Germline CDR1 is SGHTA and CDR2 is FQGTGA. The V end was cut by 1 base, the J end by 9 bases, with 13 bases between. The CDR3 loop reads CASSLMAGSGTIYF. CDR3 coding DNA: TGTGCCAGCAGCTTAATGGCAGGGTCGGGCACCATATATTTT.

This clone was observed at least ten times. The V gene is TRBV2, the J gene TRBJ2-5, with TRBD2 matching 8 bases. With V trimmed by 2 bases and J by 3 bases, 5 bases remained unmatched. This CDR3 contains 15 residues. The germline V gene has CDR1 SNHLY and CDR2 FYNNEI. Written as DNA, the CDR3 is TGTGCCAGCAGTGAATCCGGGACTAGGGAAGAGACCCAGTACTTC. Encoded protein: CASSESGTREETQYF.

The chain joins TRBV5-1 to TRBJ1-5; possibly TRBD1 for D (5 bases). V dropped 0 bases and J dropped 8 bases, with 12 bases sitting between them. Looked up from germline, CDR1 is SGHRS and CDR2 is YFSETQ. The CDR3 is 14 amino acids. The CDR3 region has the DNA TGCGCCAGCAGCTTGGCCTGGGGGTCAGAGCCCCAGCATTTT. It encodes CASSLAWGSEPQHF.

This chain uses TRBV19 with TRBJ1-3; no reliable D call. Trimming cost V 2 bases and J 0 bases, with 5 bases left between them. This CDR3 is 14 amino acids long. Germline CDR1 and CDR2: LNHDA and SQIVND (reference sequence). CDR3 loop: CASSISTSGNTIYF. The CDR3 region has the DNA TGTGCCAGTAGTATATCTACCTCTGGAAACACCATATATTTT.

This chain uses TRBV6-1 with TRBJ2-6; no clear D. The germline V gene encodes CDR1 MNHNS and CDR2 SASEGT. This CDR3 is built from 14 residues. V was shortened by 6 bases and J by 0 bases, with 6 bases between the two germline ends. The CDR3 sequence is CASSPSSGANVLTF. The CDR3 bases are TGTGCCAGCAGCCCAAGCTCTGGGGCCAACGTCCTGACTTTC.

The chain has TRBV6-1 and TRBJ2-2; 12 nucleotides agree with TRBD2. The CDR3 sequence is 19 residues long. The V gene end was trimmed by 8 bases and the J gene end by 0 bases; junction bases not matched to a gene: 13. Germline CDR1 is MNHNS and CDR2 is SASEGT. As DNA, the CDR3 is TGTGCCAGCGCGACCCTTATGACTAGCGGGGGCACGAACACCGGGGAGCTGTTTTTT. Its protein product is CASATLMTSGGTNTGELFF.

This clone was found a few times. The chain links TRBV28 to TRBJ2-7; the match to TRBD1 covers 8 bases. V shed 6 bases, J shed 6 bases, and the junction held 4 bases outside the gene matches. The CDR3 is 12 residues long. Germline V gene lookup returns CDR1 MDHEN and CDR2 SYDVKM. CDR3 sequence: CASSYDRGEQYF. CDR3 DNA sequence: TGTGCCAGCAGCTATGACAGGGGCGAGCAGTACTTC.

About this clone: Different DNA sequences within this sample yield the same CDR3. V is TRBV6-1 and J is TRBJ2-1; D perhaps matches TRBD2 (6 bases). The CDR3 has 14 amino acids. The V gene lost 8 bases and the J gene lost 0 bases, with 11 bases spanning the gap. CDR1 MNHNS and CDR2 SASEGT come from the germline V gene. The CDR3 loop reads CASRGGDSYNEQFF. In nucleotides, the CDR3 is TGTGCCAGCCGTGGAGGGGACTCCTACAATGAGCAGTTCTTC.